This TCR beta chain appears in the sequencing data of a study of blood T cell repertoires in COVID-19. Repertoires were generated with immunoSEQ multiplex PCR, while TCRdb's copy carries only in-frame clones and drops some. The table lists around 100,000 clones, around 82% of them singletons. Germline V gene lookup returns CDR1 SGHKS and CDR2 YYEKEE (reference sequence). This CDR3 contains 14 residues. V lost 0 bases and J 0 bases, leaving 3 bases between the germline ends. The sequenced material came from peripheral blood. The TCR originated in a human donor in a cohort sampled during active or convalescent COVID-19. V is TRBV5-5 and J is TRBJ2-2; D uncertain. The CDR3 loop is CASSLGANTGELFF. DNA for the CDR3: TGTGCCAGCAGCTTGGGCGCGAACACCGGGGAGCTGTTTTTT.